The 13 T cell receptor beta chains presented below share a single source sample, sequenced in a study of blood T cell repertoires in COVID-19 (TCRdb year 2020). Library method: the immunoSEQ multiplex PCR assay. TCRdb obtained this table from immuneACCESS and retained in-frame rearrangements with V and J assigned. These tables miss some clones; where compared with another copy, unresolved V genes account for less than half of the shortfall, and the remainder is unexplained. The sample table records about 480,000 clones; approximately 87% of these occur just once. The top ten hold about 2% of the sample. The sequencing sample was made of PBMCs or T cells enriched from blood (not recorded which). The receptors originated from a woman aged 40-49 years who had recovered from COVID-19.

The chain has TRBV30 and TRBJ1-2, with 7 bases lining up with TRBD1. V trimming: 5 bases; J trimming: 5 bases; junction bases outside the gene matches: 14. The length of the CDR3 is 15 residues. CDR1 is GTSNPN and CDR2 is SVGIG in the germline V gene (reference sequence). The CDR3 is CAWFRTGGTYYGYTF. CDR3 coding DNA: TGTGCCTGGTTCCGGACAGGAGGAACCTATTATGGCTACACCTTC.

The chain recombines TRBV19 with TRBJ1-1, with D maybe TRBD1 (6 bases). V lost 3 bases, J lost 1 base, and 6 bases lay in between. CDR1 and CDR2 from the germline V gene are LNHDA and SQIVND (reference sequence). The CDR3 covers 13 residues. The CDR3 here is CASSMGANTEAFF. CDR3 nucleotides: TGTGCCAGTAGTATGGGGGCGAACACTGAAGCTTTCTTT.

This clone came up a few times. The chain recombines TRBV10-3 with TRBJ1-3; TRBD1 agrees at 8 bases. V was pared by 6 bases and J by 0 bases, with 1 base of the junction left unmatched. Germline CDR1 reads ENHRY; CDR2 reads SYGVKD. The CDR3 has 14 residues. The CDR3 bases are TGTGCCATCAGGGGACAGGACTCTGGAAACACCATATATTTT. Protein product: CAIRGQDSGNTIYF.

V and J are TRBV20-1 and TRBJ2-5, with TRBD2 matching over 12 bases. V lost 3 bases to trimming and J lost 5 bases; unmatched junction nucleotides: 7. This CDR3 comprises 15 residues. The germline V gene encodes CDR1 DFQATT and CDR2 SNEGSKA (reference sequence). CDR3 sequence: CSASTSGRILETQYF. Written as DNA, the CDR3 is TGCAGTGCTAGTACTAGCGGGAGGATTCTGGAGACCCAGTACTTC.

V and J are TRBV5-8 and TRBJ2-2; D unclear. The CDR3 consists of 11 residues. CDR1 is SGHTS, CDR2 YDEGEE, per germline. V was shortened by 0 bases and J by 9 bases, with 3 bases between the two germline ends. The CDR3 sequence is CASSLGRELFF. In DNA, the CDR3 is TGTGCCAGCAGCTTGGGGCGGGAGCTGTTTTTT.

This chain links TRBV3-1 (or the pseudogene TRBV3-2) with TRBJ2-7, with 7 bases lining up with TRBD2. The length of the CDR3 is 15 residues. Trimming at V came to 1 base and at J to 4 bases, leaving 7 bases not matched to a gene. Germline V CDR1 and CDR2: LGHDT, YNNKEL (reference sequence). The CDR3 sequence: CASSQVGEGPYEQYF. Written as DNA, the CDR3 is TGTGCCAGCAGCCAAGTTGGGGAGGGGCCGTACGAGCAGTACTTC.

The rearrangement uses TRBV19 and TRBJ2-7; 10 nucleotides line up with TRBD2. This CDR3 is 14 amino acids long. The V segment lost 4 bases and the J segment 4 bases; nucleotides outside the gene matches: 4. Per germline, CDR1 LNHDA and CDR2 SQIVND (reference sequence). The CDR3 DNA follows: TGTGCCAGTAGTAAGGGAGCGGGGGGGTACGAGCAGTACTTC. This encodes CASSKGAGGYEQYF.

The V gene is TRBV10-1, the J gene TRBJ1-1; 10 bases align to TRBD1. This CDR3 has 14 amino acids. Germline loops: CDR1 WNHNN, CDR2 SYGVQD (reference sequence). J was trimmed by 7 bases and V by 10 bases; bases with no gene match: 12. CDR3 DNA: TGCGCCACCACGGGGGACAGGGGTAAGAATGAAGCTTTCTTT. This sequence encodes CATTGDRGKNEAFF.

Regarding this clone: Other nucleotide sequences from this sample produce the same CDR3. The genes are TRBV27 and TRBJ2-7; 11 bases are shared with TRBD1. Germline V gene sequence: CDR1 MNHEY, CDR2 SMNVEV (reference sequence). The CDR3 has 15 amino acids. The junction had 3 bases not matched to a gene; V was cut back by 3 bases and J by 2 bases. The CDR3 here is CASSFSGQGAYEQYF. The CDR3 nucleotides are TGTGCCAGCAGTTTTTCGGGACAGGGGGCCTACGAGCAGTACTTC.

In this sample, this clone turned up once. The same CDR3 can be traced to other DNA sequences in this sample. The chain recombines TRBV3-1 (or the pseudogene TRBV3-2) with TRBJ2-5; TRBD2 matches at 10 bases. In germline, CDR1 is LGHDT, CDR2 YNNKEL (reference sequence). Germline trimming cut 4 bases from V and 5 bases from J; bases unmatched to any gene: 4. The CDR3 consists of 14 residues. CDR3 sequence: CASSLLAGAETQYF. The CDR3 DNA follows: TGTGCCAGCAGCCTGCTAGCGGGAGCGGAGACCCAGTACTTC.

The chain combines TRBV4-3 with TRBJ2-3; the match to TRBD2 covers 10 bases. V lost 1 base, J lost 8 bases, and 15 bases stayed unmatched. The length of the CDR3 is 18 residues. CDR1 and CDR2 (germline): LGHNA, YSLEER. CDR3 sequence (DNA): TGCGCCAGCAGCCAAGTTTTAGTAGAGCTAGCGGGAGCGGCTACGCAGTATTTT. Its protein is CASSQVLVELAGAATQYF.

V and J are TRBV7-9 and TRBJ1-1; maybe TRBD1 (5 bases). The ends were cut back, 1 base at V and 5 bases at J, with 17 bases in the middle. The CDR3 length is 16 residues. Germline V gene data show CDR1 as SEHNR and CDR2 as FQNEAQ (reference sequence). DNA for the CDR3: TGTGCCAGCAGCTTAGTGAGCGGGCAGGGAGGAACTGAAGCTTTCTTT. Translated, it gives CASSLVSGQGGTEAFF.

The gene calls are TRBV6-5 and TRBJ1-2, with D possibly TRBD1 on 5 matching bases. This CDR3 has 15 residues. The V gene's germline CDR1 is MNHEY and CDR2 SVGAGI. The V end was cut by 7 bases, the J end by 5 bases, with 20 bases between. This chain's CDR3 is CASTLVGREHYGYTF. DNA for the CDR3: TGTGCCAGCACTTTAGTGGGGCGGGAACATTATGGCTACACCTTC.